Listed here are 14 T cell receptor beta chains from one sample, sequenced in a study of cytomegalovirus exposure and HLA in healthy donors. Some clones are missing from TCRdb's copy, which holds only in-frame ones; the method was immunoSEQ multiplex PCR. The top ten hold about 0.91% of the sample, which has roughly 350,000 clones, 70% to 90% seen once. Sequencing was done on a sample of PBMCs. These receptors all come from a young woman in good health and CMV-seronegative.

The V gene is TRBV7-2, the J gene TRBJ1-2; D might be TRBD1 (6 bases). The V gene lost 1 base and the J gene lost 3 bases, with 12 bases spanning the gap. CDR1 and CDR2 (germline): SGHTA, FQGNSA. The CDR3 runs 15 residues. Here the CDR3 reads CASSLEYSGDYGYTF. The DNA of the CDR3 is TGTGCCAGCAGCTTAGAATATTCAGGGGACTATGGCTACACCTTC. Complete variable domain (other parts from reference TRBV7-2 and TRBJ1-2): GAGVSQSPSNKVTEKGKDVELRCDPISGHTALYWYRQSLGQGLEFLIYFQGNSAPDKSGLPSDRFSAERTGGSVSTLTIQRTQQEDSAVYLCASSLEYSGDYGYTFGSGTRLTVV.

For the CDR3, the DNA is TGTGCCAGCAGCCCAGGGGTATCACCGAACACCGGGGAGCTGTTTTTT. This encodes CASSPGVSPNTGELFF. The rearrangement links TRBV11-2 to TRBJ2-2; tentative D call: TRBD1 (6 bases). CDR3 size: 16 residues. V lost 5 bases and J 0 bases, leaving 13 bases between the germline ends. In germline, CDR1 is SGHAT, CDR2 FQNNGV.

The rearrangement joins TRBV4-2 to TRBJ2-1; no definite D call. The CDR3 covers 16 residues. Germline-derived CDR1 and CDR2 are LGHNA and YNFKEQ. Trimming took off 1 base at V and 0 bases at J, with 10 bases between the two ends. CDR3 bases: TGTGCCAGCAGCCAAGCCGGGTCGGGCTCCTACAATGAGCAGTTCTTC. Its translation: CASSQAGSGSYNEQFF.

The V gene is TRBV18, the J gene TRBJ1-2; 9 nucleotides line up with TRBD1. With 0 bases clipped from V and 4 bases from J, the junction kept 6 bases outside the gene matches. The length of the CDR3 is 16 residues. The germline CDR1 and CDR2 sequences are KGHSH and LQKENI. CDR3 coding DNA: TGTGCCAGCTCACCACCAGGGACAGGGCCTGTCTATGGCTACACCTTC. This encodes CASSPPGTGPVYGYTF.

This clone was found a few times. The rearrangement uses TRBV4-2 and TRBJ2-7; D is unclear. CDR1 LGHNA and CDR2 YNFKEQ come from the germline V gene. Trimming took 1 base from V and 2 from J, leaving 9 bases between them. The CDR3 sequence is 14 residues long. CDR3 bases: TGTGCCAGCAGCCAAGGGTTTGCAGCCTACGAGCAGTACTTC. It yields the protein CASSQGFAAYEQYF.

The gene calls are TRBV10-3 and TRBJ1-5, with TRBD1 as a possible D gene (5 bases). Per germline, CDR1 ENHRY and CDR2 SYGVKD. Trimming stripped 0 bases from V and 5 bases from J, with 11 bases between. This CDR3 spans 15 amino acids. For the CDR3, the DNA is TGTGCCATCAGTGAGTCCACAGGTCAGGATCAGCCCCAGCATTTT. Translation: CAISESTGQDQPQHF.

The CDR3 reads CASSYGTGQNHGYTF. CDR3 sequence (DNA): TGTGCCAGCAGTTACGGGACAGGGCAGAACCATGGCTACACCTTC. The gene calls are TRBV6-5 and TRBJ1-2; 9 positions match TRBD1. With V trimmed by 2 bases and J by 6 bases, 7 bases remained unmatched. The germline V gene encodes CDR1 MNHEY and CDR2 SVGAGI. The CDR3 is 15 amino acids.

The V and J genes are TRBV7-8 and TRBJ1-5; D not certain. Deletions cut 2 bases from V and 3 bases from J, with 14 bases between. Germline V CDR1 and CDR2: SGHVS, FQNEAQ. The CDR3 sequence is 16 residues long. This CDR3 is CASSLLSRGNNQPQHF. The CDR3, as DNA: TGTGCCAGCAGCTTATTGTCTCGGGGTAACAATCAGCCCCAGCATTTT.

The J gene is TRBJ2-1, the V gene TRBV27; tentative D call: TRBD2 (7 bases). This CDR3 comprises 15 residues. The V gene's germline CDR1 is MNHEY and CDR2 SMNVEV (reference sequence). The V end was cut by 2 bases, the J end by 10 bases, with 18 bases between. CDR3 loop: CASSLTGGAVSEQFF. CDR3 nucleotide sequence: TGTGCCAGCAGTTTAACGGGGGGCGCTGTGTCAGAGCAGTTCTTC.

The chain uses TRBV7-9 and TRBJ2-7; D is unresolved. This CDR3 spans 14 amino acids. The V and J ends lost 1 base and 3 bases respectively, with 10 bases between them. CDR1 SEHNR and CDR2 FQNEAQ come from the germline V gene (reference sequence). The CDR3 DNA reads TGTGCCAGCAGCTTAGGGGCAGGAATCTACGAGCAGTACTTC. It yields the protein CASSLGAGIYEQYF.

A few counts support this clone. This chain joins TRBV6-1 and TRBJ1-2; 8 nucleotides agree with TRBD1. Germline CDR1 is MNHNS and CDR2 is SASEGT. The CDR3 is 11 residues long. J gave up 6 bases and V 11 bases, and 5 bases lay outside the gene matches. CDR3 loop: CAGGDRNGYTF. CDR3 nucleotide sequence: TGTGCCGGGGGGGACAGGAATGGCTACACCTTC.

This chain joins TRBV5-1 and TRBJ2-7; a weak D match, TRBD2 (6 bases). With 3 bases removed from V and 3 bases from J, the gap between germline ends came to 10 bases. The CDR3 length is 13 residues. CDR1 and CDR2 from the germline V gene are SGHRS and YFSETQ. DNA of the CDR3: TGCGCCAGCAGCTCTAGCGTGGGCTACGAGCAGTACTTC. This encodes CASSSSVGYEQYF.

The chain recombines TRBV10-3 with TRBJ2-3, with 9 bases that match TRBD2. Looked up from germline, CDR1 is ENHRY and CDR2 is SYGVKD. The CDR3 runs 14 residues. The ends lost 8 bases at V and 7 bases at J; junction bases unmatched: 10. In nucleotides, the CDR3 is TGTGCCATCCACCCAGCGGGAGGTGAAAATACGCAGTATTTT. Its protein product is CAIHPAGGENTQYF.

V gene TRBV6-6 combines with J gene TRBJ1-2, with D uncertain. From germline, CDR1 is MNHNY and CDR2 SVGAGI (reference sequence). V was cut by 8 bases and J by 4 bases, with 11 bases left in between. The CDR3 totals 12 residues. The CDR3, as DNA: TGTGCCAGCCGGGATCTGTTCTATGGCTACACCTTC. Translating gives CASRDLFYGYTF.